This T cell receptor (beta chain) was sequenced in a study of monozygotic twins with inflammatory bowel disease. As for this clonotype: Its antigen is unknown.

Study results and caveats: Heterogeneous immunosuppressive treatment regimens may have introduced variability into patient repertoires.

TCR libraries each used 3,000 to 4,000 ng of total RNA. TCRdb reprocessed the 5' RACE reads and keeps a single row for each CDR3 protein, giving no DNA. This table lists about 210,000 distinct CDR3 sequences. Germline loops: CDR1 LNHNV, CDR2 YYDKDF (reference sequence). This CDR3 spans 18 amino acids. V and J are TRBV15 and TRBJ2-6; TCRdb outputs TRBD1, but without DNA this stays unchecked. Specimen: blood. The origin of this receptor is a human donor with ulcerative colitis or Crohn's disease, or a healthy co-twin of an affected twin (not recorded which). The CDR3 here is CATGRGAGRSSGANVLTF.